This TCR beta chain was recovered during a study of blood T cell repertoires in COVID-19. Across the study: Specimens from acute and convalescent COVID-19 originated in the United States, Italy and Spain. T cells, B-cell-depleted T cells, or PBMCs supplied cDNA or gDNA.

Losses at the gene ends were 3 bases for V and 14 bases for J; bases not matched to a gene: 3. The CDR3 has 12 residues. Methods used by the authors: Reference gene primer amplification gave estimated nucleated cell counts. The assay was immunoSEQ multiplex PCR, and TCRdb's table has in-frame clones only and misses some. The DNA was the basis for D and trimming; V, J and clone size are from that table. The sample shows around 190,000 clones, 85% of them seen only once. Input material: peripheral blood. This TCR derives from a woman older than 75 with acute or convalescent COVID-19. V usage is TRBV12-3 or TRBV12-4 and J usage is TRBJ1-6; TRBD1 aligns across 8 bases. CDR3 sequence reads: CASSFGQGALHF. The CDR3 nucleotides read TGTGCCAGCAGTTTCGGACAGGGTGCCCTCCACTTT.